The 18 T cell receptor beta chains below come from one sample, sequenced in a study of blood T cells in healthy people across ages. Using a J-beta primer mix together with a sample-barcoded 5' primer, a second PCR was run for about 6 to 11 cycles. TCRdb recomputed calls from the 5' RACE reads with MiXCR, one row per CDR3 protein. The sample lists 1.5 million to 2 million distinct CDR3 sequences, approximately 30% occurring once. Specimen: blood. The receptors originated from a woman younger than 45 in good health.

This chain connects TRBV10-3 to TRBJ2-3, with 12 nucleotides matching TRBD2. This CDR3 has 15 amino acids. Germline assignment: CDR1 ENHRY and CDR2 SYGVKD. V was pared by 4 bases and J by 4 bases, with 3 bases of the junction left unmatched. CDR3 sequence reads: CAISVGTSGSDTQYF. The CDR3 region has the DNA TGTGCCATCAGTGTTGGGACTAGCGGGTCAGATACGCAGTATTTT.

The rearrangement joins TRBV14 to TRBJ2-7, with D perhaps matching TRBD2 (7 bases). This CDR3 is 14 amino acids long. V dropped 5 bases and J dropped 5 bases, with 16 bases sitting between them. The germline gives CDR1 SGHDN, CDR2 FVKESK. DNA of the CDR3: TGTGCCAGCAGCATACGGGGGGCGCGGGACGAGCAGTACTTC. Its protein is CASSIRGARDEQYF.

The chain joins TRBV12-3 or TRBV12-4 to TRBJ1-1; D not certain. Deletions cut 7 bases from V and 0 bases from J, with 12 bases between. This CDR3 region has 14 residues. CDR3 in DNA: TGTGCCAGCAAAAAAACAGTCATGAACACTGAAGCTTTCTTT. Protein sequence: CASKKTVMNTEAFF.

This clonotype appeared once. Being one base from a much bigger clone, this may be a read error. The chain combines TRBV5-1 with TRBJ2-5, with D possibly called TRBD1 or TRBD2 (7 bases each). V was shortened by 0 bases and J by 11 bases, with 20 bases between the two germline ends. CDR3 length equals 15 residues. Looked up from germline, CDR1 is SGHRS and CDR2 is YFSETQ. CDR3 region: CASSLAQGGDNEQYF. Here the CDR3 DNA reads TGCGCCAGCAGCTTGGCGCAGGGGGGGGACAATGAGCAGTACTTC.

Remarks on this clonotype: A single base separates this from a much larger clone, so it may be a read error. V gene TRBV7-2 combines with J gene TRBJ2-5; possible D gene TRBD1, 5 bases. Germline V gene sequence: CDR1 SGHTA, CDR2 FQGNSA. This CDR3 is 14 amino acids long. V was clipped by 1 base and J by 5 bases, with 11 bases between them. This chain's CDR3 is CASSLGGVAETQYF. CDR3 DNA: TGTGCCAGCAGCTTAGGGGGCGTGGCTGAGACCCAGTACTTC.

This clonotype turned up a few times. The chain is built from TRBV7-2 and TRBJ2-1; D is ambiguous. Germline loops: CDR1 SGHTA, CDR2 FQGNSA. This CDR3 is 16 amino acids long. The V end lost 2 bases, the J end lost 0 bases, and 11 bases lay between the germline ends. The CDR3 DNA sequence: TGTGCCAGCAGCTTACTGATCGCTAGCTCCTACAATGAGCAGTTCTTC. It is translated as CASSLLIASSYNEQFF.

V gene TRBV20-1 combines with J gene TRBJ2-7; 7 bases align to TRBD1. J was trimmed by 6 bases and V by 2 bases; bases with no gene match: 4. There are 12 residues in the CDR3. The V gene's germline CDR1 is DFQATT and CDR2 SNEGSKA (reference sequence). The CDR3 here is CSARLGTAEQYF. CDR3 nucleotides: TGCAGTGCTAGACTCGGGACAGCCGAGCAGTACTTC.

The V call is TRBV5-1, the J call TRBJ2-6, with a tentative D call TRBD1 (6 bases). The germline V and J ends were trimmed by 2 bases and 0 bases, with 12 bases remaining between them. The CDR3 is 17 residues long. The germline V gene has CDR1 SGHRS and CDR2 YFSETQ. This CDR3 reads CASSFRGQTSGANVLTF. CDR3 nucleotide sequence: TGCGCCAGCAGCTTCAGAGGACAGACCTCTGGGGCCAACGTCCTGACTTTC.

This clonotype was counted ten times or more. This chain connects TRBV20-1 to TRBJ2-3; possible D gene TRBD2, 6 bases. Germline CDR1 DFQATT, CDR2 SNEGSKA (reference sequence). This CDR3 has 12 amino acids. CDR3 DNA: TGCAGCCGGGACTCGATCACAGATACGCAGTATTTT. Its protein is CSRDSITDTQYF.

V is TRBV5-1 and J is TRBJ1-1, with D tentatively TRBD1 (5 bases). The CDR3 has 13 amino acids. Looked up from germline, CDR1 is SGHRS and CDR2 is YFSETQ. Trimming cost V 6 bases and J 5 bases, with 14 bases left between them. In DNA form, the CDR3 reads TGCGCCAGCACCAATGGACGGGGGACTGAAGCTTTCTTT. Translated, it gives CASTNGRGTEAFF.

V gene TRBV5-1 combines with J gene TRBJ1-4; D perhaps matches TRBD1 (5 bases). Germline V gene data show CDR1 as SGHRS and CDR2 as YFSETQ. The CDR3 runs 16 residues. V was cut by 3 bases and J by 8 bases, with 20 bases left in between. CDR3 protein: CASSSGQSGAGEKLFF. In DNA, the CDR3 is TGCGCCAGCAGCTCGGGGCAATCGGGCGCGGGGGAAAAACTGTTTTTT.

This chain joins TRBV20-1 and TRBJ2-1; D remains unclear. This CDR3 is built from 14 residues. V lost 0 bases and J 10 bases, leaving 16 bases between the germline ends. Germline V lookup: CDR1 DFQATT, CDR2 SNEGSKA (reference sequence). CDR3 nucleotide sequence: TGCAGTGCTAGAGAGGGTCCCCAATTAGGCGAGCAGTTCTTC. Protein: CSAREGPQLGEQFF.

CDR3 sequence: CASSISGGQLNEQFF. The DNA for the CDR3 is TGTGCCAGCAGCATATCGGGCGGACAATTAAATGAGCAGTTCTTC. V is TRBV7-9 and J is TRBJ2-1; D possibly corresponds to TRBD1 (5 bases). V was pared by 5 bases and J by 7 bases, with 18 bases between. In germline, CDR1 is SEHNR, CDR2 FQNEAQ (reference sequence). This CDR3 comprises 15 residues.

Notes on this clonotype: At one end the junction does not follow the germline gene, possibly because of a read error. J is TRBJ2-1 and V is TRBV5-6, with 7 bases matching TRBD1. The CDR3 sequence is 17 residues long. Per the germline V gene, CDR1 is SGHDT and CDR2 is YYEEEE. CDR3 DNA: TGTGCCAACAGCTTGAATCTTTTGAGGGGGCGCGGCAATGAGCAGTTCTTC. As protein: CANSLNLLRGRGNEQFF.

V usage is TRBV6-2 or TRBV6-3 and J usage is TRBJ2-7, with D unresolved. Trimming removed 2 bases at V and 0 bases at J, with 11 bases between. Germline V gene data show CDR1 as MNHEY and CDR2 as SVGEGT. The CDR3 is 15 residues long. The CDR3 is CASSYGIPDSYEQYF. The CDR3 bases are TGTGCCAGCAGTTACGGAATTCCGGACTCCTACGAGCAGTACTTC.

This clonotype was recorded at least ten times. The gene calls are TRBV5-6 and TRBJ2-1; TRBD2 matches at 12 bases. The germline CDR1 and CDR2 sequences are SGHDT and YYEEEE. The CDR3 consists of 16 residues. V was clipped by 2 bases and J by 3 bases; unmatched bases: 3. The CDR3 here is CASSFSGLAGYNEQFF. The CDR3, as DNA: TGTGCCAGCAGCTTTTCGGGACTAGCGGGCTACAATGAGCAGTTCTTC.

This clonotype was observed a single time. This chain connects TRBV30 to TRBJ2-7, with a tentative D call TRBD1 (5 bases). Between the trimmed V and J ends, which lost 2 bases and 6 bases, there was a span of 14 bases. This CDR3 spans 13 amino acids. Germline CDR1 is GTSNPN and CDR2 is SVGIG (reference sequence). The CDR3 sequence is CAWSPAGFGEQYF. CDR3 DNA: TGTGCCTGGAGTCCCGCAGGGTTTGGCGAGCAGTACTTC.

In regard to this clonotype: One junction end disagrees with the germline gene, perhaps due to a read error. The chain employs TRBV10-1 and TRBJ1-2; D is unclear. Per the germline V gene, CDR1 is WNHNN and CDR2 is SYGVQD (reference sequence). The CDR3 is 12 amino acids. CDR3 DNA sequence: TGCGCCATCTCGACACCCAACTCTGGCTACACCTTC. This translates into CAISTPNSGYTF.